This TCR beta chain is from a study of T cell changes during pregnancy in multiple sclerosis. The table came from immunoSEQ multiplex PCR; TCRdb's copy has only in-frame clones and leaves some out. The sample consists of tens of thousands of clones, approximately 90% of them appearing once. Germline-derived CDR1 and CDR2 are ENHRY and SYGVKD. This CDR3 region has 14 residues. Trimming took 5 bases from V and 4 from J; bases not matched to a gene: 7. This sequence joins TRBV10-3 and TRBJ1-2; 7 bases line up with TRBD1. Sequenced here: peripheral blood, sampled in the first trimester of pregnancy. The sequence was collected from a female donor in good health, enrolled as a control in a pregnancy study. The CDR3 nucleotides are TGTGCCATCAGTACCGGGACAGCCGTCTATGGCTACACCTTC. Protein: CAISTGTAVYGYTF.